This TCR beta chain was profiled in a study of blood T cell repertoires in COVID-19. The wider study: The United States, Italy and Spain were the sources of the acute and convalescent COVID-19 samples. T cells, B-cell-depleted T cells, or PBMCs supplied cDNA or gDNA.

V was clipped by 4 bases and J by 2 bases; unmatched bases: 7. Germline V gives CDR1 SGHDT, CDR2 YYEEEE. The CDR3 loop spans 15 amino acids. Original data processing: Amplification of reference gene primers was used by the study to estimate nucleated cell counts. The data were produced by immunoSEQ multiplex PCR, yet TCRdb's version contains in-frame clones alone and is incomplete. V and J calls plus clone size are reproduced from that table; the DNA served to infer D and trimming. The sample has 23,000 or so clones, nearly 90% seen once. Sequenced input: peripheral blood. The sequence came from a man between 65 and 80 years old with acute or convalescent COVID-19. V usage is TRBV5-6 and J usage is TRBJ2-3; 7 nucleotides line up with TRBD2. The CDR3 loop is CASSPGLGNTDTQYF. CDR3 nucleotide sequence: TGTGCCAGCAGCCCCGGACTAGGGAACACAGATACGCAGTATTTT.